Listed below are T cell receptor beta chains from one sample, sequenced in a study of T cell repertoires in cytomegalovirus infection. TCRdb redid the calling of the reads with MiXCR, one entry per CDR3 protein. The data contain 100,000 or so distinct CDR3 sequences, about 15% of them singletons. Sequenced material: PBMCs. The receptors shown here come from a human donor in good health (CMV status not recorded). Some clones in this sample may be carry-over from other donors' samples. Each CDR3 is given with its conserved first and last residue. D genes are given only for firm matches. Rows give clone size only sometimes, using once, few, many, or a class for an expanded clone.

cdr3_nt	cdr3_aa	d_call	v_call	cdr3_length	j_call	clone_size
TGTGCCAGCAGCTTAGGGCTCCCTGAAGCTTTCTTT	CASSLGLPEAFF	NA	TRBV7-2	12	TRBJ1-1	many
TGCGCCACCCAAGAGACAGGAAGCACAGATACGCAGTATTTT	CATQETGSTDTQYF	NA	TRBV23-1	14	TRBJ2-3	few
TGTGCCAGCTCCAAGGGCCCGAGTGAGCAGTTCTTC	CASSKGPSEQFF	NA	TRBV7-2	12	TRBJ2-1	many
TGTGCCAGCAGCTTACTCTCAGGGGTTGTAGGGGAGACCCAGTACTTC	CASSLLSGVVGETQYF	NA	TRBV7-3	16	TRBJ2-5	NA
TGTGCCAGCAGCTTAGCGCAGAGTTACAATGAGCAGTTCTTC	CASSLAQSYNEQFF	NA	TRBV7-2	14	TRBJ2-1	many
TGTGCCAGCAGCTTGTCCAGGGTAATGCATGAGCAGTTCTTC	CASSLSRVMHEQFF	NA	TRBV7-2	14	TRBJ2-1	many
TGTGCCAGCAGTAAGGGACAGCAGTACAATGAGCAGTTCTTC	CASSKGQQYNEQFF	TRBD1	TRBV12-3/TRBV12-4	14	TRBJ2-1	NA
TGTGCCAGCAGCCAGGCAGGGGGTTTGAACACTGAAGCTTTCTTT	CASSQAGGLNTEAFF	TRBD1	TRBV14	15	TRBJ1-1	few
TGCAGTGCTACTGGGACAGGGGGCGAAAAACTGTTTTTT	CSATGTGGEKLFF	TRBD1	TRBV20-1	13	TRBJ1-4	many
TGTGCCACCAGCAGAGGCAGGGGGAAGGGGAACACTGAAGCTTTCTTT	CATSRGRGKGNTEAFF	TRBD1	TRBV15	16	TRBJ1-1	NA
TGCAGCGTCCATTCGGGGGGCTACACCTTC	CSVHSGGYTF	NA	TRBV29-1	10	TRBJ1-2	few
TGTGCCAGCAGTCCCGGGACAGTTCAAAAACTGTTTTTT	CASSPGTVQKLFF	TRBD1	TRBV12-3/TRBV12-4	13	TRBJ1-4	few
TGTGCTAGTGGTTCCCTCTGGTACGAGCAGTACTTC	CASGSLWYEQYF	NA	TRBV12-5	12	TRBJ2-7	many
TGTGCCAGCAGCGCCGCCGGGACTCCTTCCAACGAGCAGTACTTC	CASSAAGTPSNEQYF	NA	TRBV9	15	TRBJ2-7	NA
TGTGCCAGCAGTGTTGGGGGGAGCGCAGATACGCAGTATTTT	CASSVGGSADTQYF	NA	TRBV6-4	14	TRBJ2-3	few
TGTGCCAGCAGCTTAGTGGGGCTTGGGGCCTACAATGAGCAGTTCTTC	CASSLVGLGAYNEQFF	NA	TRBV7-2	16	TRBJ2-1	many
TGTGCCAGCAGTCTTCGTATAATGTGGGACCAAGAGACCCAGTACTTC	CASSLRIMWDQETQYF	NA	TRBV12-3/TRBV12-4	16	TRBJ2-5	few
TGTGCCAGCAGCTTAATAACGGTGAGGAGAGTTGAGCGTACGAGACTCCAATATTATGGCTACACCTTC	CASSLITVRRVERTRLQYYGYTF	NA	TRBV7-3	23	TRBJ1-2	many
TGTGCCACCGGGGGGACACGCGGCTACACCTTC	CATGGTRGYTF	NA	TRBV28	11	TRBJ1-2	many
TGTGCCAGCAGTTTATCGCAGGTTAACAATGAGCAGTTCTTC	CASSLSQVNNEQFF	NA	TRBV27	14	TRBJ2-1	NA
TGTGCCAGCAGTTACCCAATCATGACAGGGAGCAAAAACATTCAGTACTTC	CASSYPIMTGSKNIQYF	TRBD1	TRBV6-5	17	TRBJ2-4	many
TGTGCCAGCAGCTTGGGTGTTACCAAGAGCACAGATACGCAGTATTTT	CASSLGVTKSTDTQYF	NA	TRBV11-2	16	TRBJ2-3	many
TGCAGCGCTACAGCTTCAGGGGGGCACGAGCAGTACTTC	CSATASGGHEQYF	NA	TRBV29-1	13	TRBJ2-7	NA
TGTGCCAGCAACCCCGGCGGGGGGCGAACCCTCGATGGCTACACCTTC	CASNPGGGRTLDGYTF	NA	TRBV6-2/TRBV6-3	16	TRBJ1-2	many
TGCGCCAGCAGCCTATTGCCTCTTTTTTCCTACAATGAGCAGTTCTTC	CASSLLPLFSYNEQFF	NA	TRBV4-1	16	TRBJ2-1	few
TGTGCCAGCTGTTCGGGGGCGGAGGGCTACACCTTC	CASCSGAEGYTF	NA	TRBV28	12	TRBJ1-2	NA
TGTGCCAGCACCTCGCGTCCCAACACTGAAGCTTTCTTT	CASTSRPNTEAFF	NA	TRBV12-3/TRBV12-4	13	TRBJ1-1	NA
TGTGCCAGCAGTTTATCGGTTAGCGGGGGGGCGGGGACGCAGTATTTT	CASSLSVSGGAGTQYF	TRBD2	TRBV27	16	TRBJ2-3	NA
TGCGCCAGCAGCTCCGAGCTTGGTGAGACCCAGTACTTC	CASSSELGETQYF	NA	TRBV5-1	13	TRBJ2-5	NA
TGTGCCAGCAGTGAGGGCCACGGGGGACCCGAAGCCACAGATACGCAGTATTTT	CASSEGHGGPEATDTQYF	NA	TRBV2	18	TRBJ2-3	few
TGTGGCAGCAGCTTGGGGTCCTTAACAGATACGCAGTATTTT	CGSSLGSLTDTQYF	NA	TRBV5-6	14	TRBJ2-3	NA
TGTGCCAGCAGTGAACAGTGGACAGGGAAGGGCGAGCAGTACTTC	CASSEQWTGKGEQYF	TRBD1	TRBV2	15	TRBJ2-7	NA
TGTGCCACCAGCAGGAGTATAATGGGGGACTCTGGAAACACCATATATTTT	CATSRSIMGDSGNTIYF	NA	TRBV15	17	TRBJ1-3	few
TGTGCCAGCAGCTTACAGGGTAGCACTGAAGCTTTCTTT	CASSLQGSTEAFF	NA	TRBV7-2	13	TRBJ1-1	many
TGTGCCAGCAGCGTAGTGCCAGGCCAGAGCTCTGGGGCCAACGTCCTGACTTTC	CASSVVPGQSSGANVLTF	NA	TRBV9	18	TRBJ2-6	many
TGTGCCAGCAGCGCCTCTAGCGGATCTCCGGCCGGGGCCAACGTCCTGACTTTC	CASSASSGSPAGANVLTF	TRBD2	TRBV9	18	TRBJ2-6	many
TGTGCCAGCAGCAGCTGGACGGCCCAAACAGATACGCAGTATTTT	CASSSWTAQTDTQYF	NA	TRBV7-2	15	TRBJ2-3	medium-sized
TGTGCCAGCAGCCAGCAGGACTCTGGGGCCAACGTCCTGACTTTC	CASSQQDSGANVLTF	NA	TRBV7-9	15	TRBJ2-6	few
TGCAGTGCTGACAGCCAAGAGACCCGGTACTTC	CSADSQETRYF	NA	TRBV20-1	11	TRBJ2-5	NA
TGTGCCAGCAGCTCCCGGGACAGGGTTTCTCAGCCCCAGCATTTT	CASSSRDRVSQPQHF	TRBD1	TRBV7-3	15	TRBJ1-5	NA
TGTGCCAGCAGTTACTCGACAGAGCAGTTGAACACTGAAGCTTTCTTT	CASSYSTEQLNTEAFF	NA	TRBV6-5	16	TRBJ1-1	few
TGTGCCAGCACGACGACATTATCTGGGGCCAACGTCCTGACTTTC	CASTTTLSGANVLTF	NA	TRBV7-2	15	TRBJ2-6	many
TGTGCCAGCAGTTTAGGTCCCACGTTAACTAACTATGGCTACACCTTC	CASSLGPTLTNYGYTF	NA	TRBV12-3/TRBV12-4	16	TRBJ1-2	NA
TGTGCCAGCGGTAGCGGCTCCCAAGAGACCCAGTACTTC	CASGSGSQETQYF	NA	TRBV11-2	13	TRBJ2-5	NA
TGCGCCAGCAGCTTGGACCCCTTCAATGAGCAGTTCTTC	CASSLDPFNEQFF	NA	TRBV5-1	13	TRBJ2-1	NA
TGCGCCAGCACCCCTGGAGACCTAGCCACCCCCTACGAGCAGTACTTC	CASTPGDLATPYEQYF	NA	TRBV5-1	16	TRBJ2-7	few
TGTGCCAGCAGCCTCAACTCGGGACAGGGCTTCAATGAGCAGTTCTTC	CASSLNSGQGFNEQFF	TRBD1	TRBV11-3	16	TRBJ2-1	many
TGTGCCAGCAGACTTAGCAACCCGAACGCTGAAGCTTTCTTT	CASRLSNPNAEAFF	NA	TRBV28	14	TRBJ1-1	NA
TGTGCCAGCAGTCCACGTTTCCTGACAGGGCATAATTCACCCCTCCACTTT	CASSPRFLTGHNSPLHF	TRBD1	TRBV6-5	17	TRBJ1-6	NA
TGTGCCAGCAGCTTGGATATGGCAGATACGCAGTATTTT	CASSLDMADTQYF	NA	TRBV5-6	13	TRBJ2-3	NA
TGTGCCAGCAGTTTCTGGGGAACCGGGGAGCTGTTTTTT	CASSFWGTGELFF	NA	TRBV12-3/TRBV12-4	13	TRBJ2-2	few
TGTGCCGCGGAACAGGGGAAAGTTCTGGTCAATCAGCCCCAGCATTTT	CAAEQGKVLVNQPQHF	TRBD1	TRBV28	16	TRBJ1-5	few
TGTGCCAGCAGCTTGCGGGGGGCGAACACTGAAGCTTTCTTT	CASSLRGANTEAFF	NA	TRBV12-3/TRBV12-4	14	TRBJ1-1	many